This T cell receptor beta chain was found in a study of tumor and adjacent non-tumor tissue in lung cancer. The wider study: Stage I to III disease affected 9 to 10 men and a handful of women aged about 30 to 85. Regarding the study as a whole: Shorter survival was associated with higher TCR diversity in tumors.

This sample's RNA came from whole unsorted tissue. Donors were chemotherapy-naive, newly diagnosed lung cancer surgical patients in China, August–late 2014. Three rounds of nested PCR, following a modified ARM-PCR protocol, produced the TCRbeta library. TCRdb independently ran MiXCR on the multiplex PCR reads; one entry per CDR3 protein. The sample gives tens of thousands of distinct CDR3 sequences, roughly 70% of which show up once; about a sixth is in the top ten. The V and J ends lost 8 bases and 9 bases respectively, with 14 bases between them. This CDR3 has 12 residues. This clonotype was seen at least ten times. Its antigen remains unknown.

This chain joins TRBV12-3 or TRBV12-4 and TRBJ2-4, with D perhaps TRBD1 (5 bases). This TCR was recovered from a man aged 60 to 69 with non-small cell lung cancer. Material for sequencing was lung tumor tissue. CDR3 protein: CASQGPLGIQYF. As DNA, the CDR3 is TGTGCCAGCCAGGGCCCCCTAGGCATTCAGTACTTC.